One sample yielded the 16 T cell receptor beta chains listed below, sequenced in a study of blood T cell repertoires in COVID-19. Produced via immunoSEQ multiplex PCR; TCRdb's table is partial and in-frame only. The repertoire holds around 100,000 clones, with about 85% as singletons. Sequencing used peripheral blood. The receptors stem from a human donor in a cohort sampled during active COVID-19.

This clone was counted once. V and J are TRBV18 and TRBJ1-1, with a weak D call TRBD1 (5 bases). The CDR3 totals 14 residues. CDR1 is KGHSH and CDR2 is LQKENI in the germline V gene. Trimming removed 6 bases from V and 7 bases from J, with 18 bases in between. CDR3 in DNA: TGTGCCAGCTCCCCAAGAGACAGAACTAATGAAGCTTTCTTT. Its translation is CASSPRDRTNEAFF.

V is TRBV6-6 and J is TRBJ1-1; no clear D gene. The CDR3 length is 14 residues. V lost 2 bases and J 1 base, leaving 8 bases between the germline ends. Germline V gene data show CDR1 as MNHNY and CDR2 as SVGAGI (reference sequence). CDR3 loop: CASSYMEQNTEAFF. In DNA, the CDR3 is TGTGCCAGCAGTTACATGGAGCAGAACACTGAAGCTTTCTTT.

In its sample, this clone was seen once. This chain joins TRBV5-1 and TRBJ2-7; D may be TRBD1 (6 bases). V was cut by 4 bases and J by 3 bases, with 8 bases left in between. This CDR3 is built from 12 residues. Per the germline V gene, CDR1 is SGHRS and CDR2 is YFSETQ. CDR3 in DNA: TGCGCCAGCAGCACGACAGGCTACGAGCAGTACTTC. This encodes CASSTTGYEQYF.

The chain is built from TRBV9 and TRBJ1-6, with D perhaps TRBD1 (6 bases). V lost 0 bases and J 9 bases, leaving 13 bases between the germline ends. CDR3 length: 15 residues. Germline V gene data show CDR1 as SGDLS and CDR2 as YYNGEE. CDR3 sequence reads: CASSVDWGLSSPLHF. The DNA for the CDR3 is TGTGCCAGCAGCGTAGATTGGGGGCTAAGTTCACCCCTCCACTTT.

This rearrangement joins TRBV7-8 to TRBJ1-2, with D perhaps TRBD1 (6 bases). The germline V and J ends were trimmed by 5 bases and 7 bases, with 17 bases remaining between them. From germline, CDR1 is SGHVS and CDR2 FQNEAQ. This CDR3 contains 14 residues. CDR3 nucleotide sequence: TGTGCCAGCAGCCCGCAGATGGGGGCACGTGGCTACACCTTC. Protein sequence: CASSPQMGARGYTF. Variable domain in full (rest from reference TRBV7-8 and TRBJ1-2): GAGVSQSPRYKVAKRGQDVALRCDPISGHVSLFWYQQALGQGPEFLTYFQNEAQLDKSGLPSDRFFAERPEGSVSTLKIQRTQQEDSAVYLCASSPQMGARGYTFGSGTRLTVV.

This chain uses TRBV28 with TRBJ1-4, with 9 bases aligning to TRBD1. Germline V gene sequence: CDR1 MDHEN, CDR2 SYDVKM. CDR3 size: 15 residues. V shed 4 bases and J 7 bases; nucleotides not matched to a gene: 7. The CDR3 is CASSSRQGVGEKLFF. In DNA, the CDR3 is TGTGCCAGCAGTTCACGACAGGGGGTCGGTGAAAAACTGTTTTTT.

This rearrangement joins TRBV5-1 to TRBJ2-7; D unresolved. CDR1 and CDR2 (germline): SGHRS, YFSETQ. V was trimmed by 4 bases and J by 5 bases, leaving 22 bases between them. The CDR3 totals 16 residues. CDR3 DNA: TGCGCCAGCAGCCTCGACCCGGCAGGCCAAGGCAACGAGCAGTACTTC. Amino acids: CASSLDPAGQGNEQYF.

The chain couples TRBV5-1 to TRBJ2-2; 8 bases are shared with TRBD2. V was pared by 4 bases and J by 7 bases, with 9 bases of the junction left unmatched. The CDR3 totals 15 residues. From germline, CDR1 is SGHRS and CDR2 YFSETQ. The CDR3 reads CASSLRTSQGGELFF. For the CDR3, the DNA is TGCGCCAGCAGCCTACGGACTAGCCAAGGCGGGGAGCTGTTTTTT.

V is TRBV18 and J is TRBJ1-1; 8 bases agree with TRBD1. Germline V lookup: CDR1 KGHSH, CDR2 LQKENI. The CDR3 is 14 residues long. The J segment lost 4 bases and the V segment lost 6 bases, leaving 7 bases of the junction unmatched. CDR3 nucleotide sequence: TGTGCCAGCTCCTGGACAGGGCCGTTCACTGAAGCTTTCTTT. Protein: CASSWTGPFTEAFF.

This CDR3 is CASSPGGIGRKTQYF. The CDR3 nucleotides read TGTGCCAGCAGTCCCGGGGGGATCGGTAGAAAGACCCAGTACTTC. The chain is built from TRBV28 and TRBJ2-5, with 7 nucleotides matching TRBD2. V lost 5 bases to trimming and J lost 6 bases; unmatched junction nucleotides: 12. Germline CDR1 MDHEN, CDR2 SYDVKM. The CDR3 totals 15 residues.

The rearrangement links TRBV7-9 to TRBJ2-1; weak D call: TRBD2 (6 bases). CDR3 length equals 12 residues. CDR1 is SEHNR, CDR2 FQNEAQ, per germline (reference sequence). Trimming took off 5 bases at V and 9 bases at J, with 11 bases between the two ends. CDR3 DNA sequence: TGTGCCAGCAGCCGTACGGGAGCTGAGCAGTTCTTC. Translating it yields CASSRTGAEQFF.

The CDR3 region is CASSLGQRSLYGYTF. The CDR3, as DNA: TGTGCCAGCAGCTTAGGACAGAGATCACTCTATGGCTACACCTTC. The chain combines TRBV7-2 with TRBJ1-2, with a possible D match to TRBD1 (5 bases). Trimming removed 1 base from V and 4 bases from J, with 13 bases in between. Germline V lookup: CDR1 SGHTA, CDR2 FQGNSA. The CDR3 is 15 amino acids.

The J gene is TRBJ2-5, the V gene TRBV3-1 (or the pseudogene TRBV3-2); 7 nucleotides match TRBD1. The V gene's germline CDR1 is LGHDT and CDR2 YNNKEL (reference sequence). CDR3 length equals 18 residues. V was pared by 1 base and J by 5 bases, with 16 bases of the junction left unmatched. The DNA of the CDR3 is TGTGCCAGCAGCCAAGTCGGGTCCCCCCTCACAGGGGCGGAGACCCAGTACTTC. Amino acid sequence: CASSQVGSPLTGAETQYF.

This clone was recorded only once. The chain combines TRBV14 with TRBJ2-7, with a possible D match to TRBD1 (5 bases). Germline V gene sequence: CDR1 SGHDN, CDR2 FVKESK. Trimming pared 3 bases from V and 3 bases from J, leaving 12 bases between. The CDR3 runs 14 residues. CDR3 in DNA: TGTGCCAGCAGCCAGGGTGGAAGGGGCTACGAGCAGTACTTC. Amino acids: CASSQGGRGYEQYF.

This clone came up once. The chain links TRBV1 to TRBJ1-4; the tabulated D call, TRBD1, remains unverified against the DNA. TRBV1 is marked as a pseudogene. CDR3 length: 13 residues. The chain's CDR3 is CTSSQGHGEKLFF. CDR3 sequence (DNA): TGCACCAGCAGCCAGGGACACGGTGAAAAACTGTTTTTT.

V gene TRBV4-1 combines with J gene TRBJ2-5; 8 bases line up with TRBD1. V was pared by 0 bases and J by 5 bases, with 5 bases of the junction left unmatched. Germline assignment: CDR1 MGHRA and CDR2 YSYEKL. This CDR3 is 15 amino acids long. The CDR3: CASSQDHGQGETQYF. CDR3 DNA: TGCGCCAGCAGCCAAGATCATGGACAGGGTGAGACCCAGTACTTC.